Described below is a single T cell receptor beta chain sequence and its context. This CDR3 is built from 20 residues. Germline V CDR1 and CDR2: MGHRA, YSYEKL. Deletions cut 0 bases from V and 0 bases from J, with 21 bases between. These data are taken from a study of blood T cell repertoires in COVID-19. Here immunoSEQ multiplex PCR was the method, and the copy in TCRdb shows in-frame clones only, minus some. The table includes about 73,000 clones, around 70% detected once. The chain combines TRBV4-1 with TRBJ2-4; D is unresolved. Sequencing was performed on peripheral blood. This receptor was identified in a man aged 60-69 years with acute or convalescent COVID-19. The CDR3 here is CASSQDPPLGGRLAKNIQYF. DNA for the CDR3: TGCGCCAGCAGCCAAGATCCGCCTCTAGGCGGAAGGCTAGCCAAAAACATTCAGTACTTC.